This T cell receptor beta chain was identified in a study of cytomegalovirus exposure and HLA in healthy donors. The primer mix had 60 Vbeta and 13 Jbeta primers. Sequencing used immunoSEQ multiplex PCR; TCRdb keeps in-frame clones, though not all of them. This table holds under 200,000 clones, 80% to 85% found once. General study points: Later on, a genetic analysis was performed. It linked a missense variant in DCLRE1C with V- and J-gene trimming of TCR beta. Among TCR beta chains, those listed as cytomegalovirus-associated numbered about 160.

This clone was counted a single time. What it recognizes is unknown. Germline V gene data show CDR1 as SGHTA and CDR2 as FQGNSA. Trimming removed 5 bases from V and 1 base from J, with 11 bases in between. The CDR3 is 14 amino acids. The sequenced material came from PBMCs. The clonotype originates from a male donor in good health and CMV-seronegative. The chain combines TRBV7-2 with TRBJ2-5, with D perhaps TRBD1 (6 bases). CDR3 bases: TGTGCCAGCAGCAGACAGGCGTTCCAAGAGACCCAGTACTTC. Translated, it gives CASSRQAFQETQYF.